This TCR beta chain stems from a study of control samples from healthy donors and cancer patients. Trimming took off 2 bases at V and 7 bases at J, with 6 bases between the two ends. Germline CDR1 SEHNR, CDR2 FQNEAQ (reference sequence). The CDR3 runs 11 residues. TCRdb keeps only in-frame clones here, not all; method: immunoSEQ multiplex PCR. The table includes about 180,000 clones, around 89% detected once. The chain employs TRBV7-9 and TRBJ2-7; no definite D call. This TCR was recovered from a woman in her forties or fifties in good health. Sequenced: blood. CDR3 DNA sequence: TGTGCCAGCAGCTTAATAAGGGAGCAGTACTTC. It is translated as CASSLIREQYF.